This T cell receptor beta chain was captured by sequencing in a study of cytomegalovirus exposure and HLA in healthy donors. Findings and limits, study-wide: Earlier findings revealed that most TCR beta V segments proved productive either about 87% or about 30% of the time. No immune exposure information besides CMV serostatus was available.

PCR involved 60 Vbeta and 13 Jbeta primers. Libraries were prepared by immunoSEQ multiplex PCR; TCRdb keeps only in-frame clonotypes and omits some of them. This sample has some 140,000 clones, with 75% to 90% found just once. A word on this clone: No antigen is known for it.

What was sequenced was PBMCs. The receptor was derived from a woman under 40 in good health and CMV-seropositive.

The CDR3 reads CASSFSAGVNTEAFF. The CDR3 DNA sequence: TGCGCCAGCAGCTTTTCCGCAGGGGTCAACACTGAAGCTTTCTTT. The V gene is TRBV5-1, the J gene TRBJ1-1, with TRBD1 as a possible D gene (6 bases). Per germline, CDR1 SGHRS and CDR2 YFSETQ. The CDR3 has 15 residues. Trimming pared 2 bases from V and 2 bases from J, leaving 13 bases between.